The present T cell receptor beta chain was sequenced within a study of CD8 T cells in Susac syndrome. The J segment lost 4 bases and the V segment lost 3 bases, leaving 4 bases of the junction unmatched. CDR3 length equals 17 residues. In germline, CDR1 is PRHDT, CDR2 FYEKMQ (reference sequence). This clonotype showed up just a few times. cDNA came from 0.5 to 1 ug RNA primed by random hexamers. TCRdb processed the immunoSEQ multiplex PCR reads anew with MiXCR; each CDR3 protein has one entry. The sample yields under 200,000 distinct CDR3 sequences, 90% to 95% seen once. The sequencing input was CD4+ T cells from PBMCs. The TCR was taken from a human donor with Susac syndrome. The V call is TRBV13, the J call TRBJ2-6, with 12 nucleotides matching TRBD1. CDR3 bases: TGTGCCAGCAGCTTGGGACAGGGGGCACGGGGGGCCAACGTCCTGACTTTC. Translating it yields CASSLGQGARGANVLTF.